This TCR beta chain stems from a study of blood T cell repertoires in COVID-19 (dated by TCRdb to about 2020). A note on the overall study: Samples from collaborators originated in the United States, Italy and Spain and spanned both the acute and convalescent phases of COVID-19. Where HLA class I and class II types were available, the types were taken from metadata supplied by the sample provider, not from assay-based typing. Samples came from the ongoing ImmuneRACE study (first 160 participants) plus 1,254 subjects from 6 global collaborators. The repertoires were released in a freely available public database intended as a resource for research on the immune response to SARS-CoV-2. Deeply sampled blood TCRbeta repertoires from subjects exposed to, actively infected with, or recovered from COVID-19 were included in the dataset. The material from the prospective study consisted of cDNA or gDNA derived from T cells, B-cell-depleted T cells, or PBMCs. Sample metadata almost always included a de-identified subject ID, COVID-19 status, age in years and sex. Broader findings and caveats from the paper: How much clinical and demographic metadata was included differed by source and by participant, and the metadata was provided uncurated.

Ends trimmed: V by 7 bases, J by 9 bases; bases unmatched to a gene: 11. CDR1 SQVTM and CDR2 ANQGSEA were looked up in the germline V gene. The CDR3 numbers 13 residues from cysteine through phenylalanine. Only the CDR3 region is kept as DNA, spanning 39 bases read in frame from base 1. On this clone itself: The antigen it binds to is not known. The input lacks base qualities; no much larger clone sits a single base away.

Each collaborating institution followed its own protocols to collect whole blood in K2EDTA tubes. Collaborator samples were shipped for TCRbeta analysis as frozen whole blood, isolated PBMCs, or DNA extracted from either sample type. TCRbeta CDR3 regions were amplified from genomic DNA by means of the immunoSEQ Assay, a bias-controlled multiplex PCR. On the study's bioinformatics: The number of nucleated cells in each sample was estimated from the amplification of reference gene primers within the assay. Sequence reads were collapsed and filtered to measure the absolute abundance of every unique TCRbeta CDR3 rearrangement. Productive Simpson clonality was computed per sample as the square root of Simpson's diversity index over productive rearrangements. In TCRdb, the immuneACCESS table is reduced to in-frame sequences with V and J assigned. These tables do not hold every clone; where another copy was compared, an unresolved V gene accounts for under half, and the others remain unexplained. D and trimming come from the DNA, and the V and J calls and clone size come from that table. The sample data list tens of thousands of clones, and approximately 82% of these were observed just once. The biggest ten clones account for roughly 1.2% of the sample.

Recombination connected TRBV29-1 to TRBJ2-1; 8 nucleotides in the junction match TRBD2. This clonotype was sampled from a woman older than 75 with acute or convalescent COVID-19. The specimen sequenced was peripheral blood. The CDR3 region: CSATSGGRGEQFF. The nucleotide sequence reads TGCAGCGCTACTAGCGGTGGAAGGGGTGAGCAGTTCTTC.